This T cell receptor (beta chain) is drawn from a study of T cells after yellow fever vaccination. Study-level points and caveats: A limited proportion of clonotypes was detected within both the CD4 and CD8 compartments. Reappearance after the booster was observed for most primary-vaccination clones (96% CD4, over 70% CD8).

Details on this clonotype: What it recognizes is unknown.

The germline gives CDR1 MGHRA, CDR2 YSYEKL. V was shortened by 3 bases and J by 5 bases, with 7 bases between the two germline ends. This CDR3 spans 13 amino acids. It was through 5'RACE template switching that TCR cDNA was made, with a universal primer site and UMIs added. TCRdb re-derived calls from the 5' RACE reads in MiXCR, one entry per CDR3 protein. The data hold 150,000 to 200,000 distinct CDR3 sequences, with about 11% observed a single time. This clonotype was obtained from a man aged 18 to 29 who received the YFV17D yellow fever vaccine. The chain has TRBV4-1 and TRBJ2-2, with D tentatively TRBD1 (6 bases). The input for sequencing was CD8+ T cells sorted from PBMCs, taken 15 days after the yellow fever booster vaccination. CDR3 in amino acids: CASSHQGTGELFF. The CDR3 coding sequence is TGCGCCAGCAGCCATCAGGGGACCGGGGAGCTGTTTTTT.